This passage covers 18 T cell receptor beta chains from one sample sequenced in a study of T cells in Graves' hyperthyroidism and ophthalmopathy. TCR beta CDR3 sequences were amplified from RNA transcripts. RT-PCR in the first round (using the HTBI primer set) targeted the TCR CDR3. A single record per CDR3 protein comes from TCRdb applying MiXCR to the multiplex PCR reads. In the table there are around 350,000 distinct CDR3 sequences, about 19% of which are singletons. Input material: blood. These receptors all stem from a woman aged 18-30 years with Graves' hyperthyroidism.

The chain is built from TRBV5-1 and TRBJ1-2; no reliable D call. Per the germline V gene, CDR1 is SGHRS and CDR2 is YFSETQ. Trimming took 4 bases from V and 5 from J, leaving 15 bases between them. The CDR3 consists of 14 residues. The CDR3 sequence is CASSHDPAKYGYTF. CDR3 nucleotide sequence: TGCGCCAGCAGCCACGATCCAGCGAAATATGGCTACACCTTC.

Many counts were recorded for this clonotype. V and J are TRBV9 and TRBJ1-3; tentative D call: TRBD1 (5 bases). The CDR3 length is 17 residues. Germline V gene lookup returns CDR1 SGDLS and CDR2 YYNGEE. Trimming removed 4 bases from V and 4 bases from J, with 21 bases in between. The chain's CDR3 is CASSHNFRDLLGNTIYF. The CDR3 nucleotides read TGTGCCAGCAGCCACAATTTTCGGGACTTACTGGGAAACACCATATATTTT.

The gene calls are TRBV6-1 and TRBJ2-7, with no clear D. V was trimmed by 5 bases and J by 2 bases, leaving 10 bases between them. Germline CDR1 and CDR2: MNHNS and SASEGT. There are 13 residues in the CDR3. The CDR3 loop reads CASSIDTTYEQYF. The DNA for the CDR3 is TGTGCCAGCAGTATTGACACCACCTACGAGCAGTACTTC.

There are many counts of this clonotype. The chain's CDR3 is CASSYSWGEIKNYGYTF. The DNA for the CDR3 is TGTGCCAGCAGTTACTCGTGGGGGGAGATTAAAAACTATGGCTACACCTTC. This chain uses TRBV6-5 with TRBJ1-2, with a weak D call TRBD1 (5 bases). V lost 0 bases to trimming and J lost 2 bases, with 16 bases between them. Germline loops: CDR1 MNHEY, CDR2 SVGAGI. The CDR3 is made up of 17 amino acids.

This clonotype was seen repeatedly, ten times or more. This chain links TRBV2 with TRBJ2-5; D gene ambiguous. Per the germline V gene, CDR1 is SNHLY and CDR2 is FYNNEI. Trimming left V 5 bases short and J 2 bases short, with 12 bases between. The CDR3 covers 14 residues. CDR3 loop: CASSLPSWQETQYF. DNA for the CDR3: TGTGCCAGCAGTCTTCCTAGTTGGCAAGAGACCCAGTACTTC.

This clonotype was detected ten times or more. J is TRBJ1-2 and V is TRBV7-9; tentative D call: TRBD1 (5 bases). This CDR3 spans 12 amino acids. Germline CDR1 is SEHNR and CDR2 is FQNEAQ (reference sequence). In DNA form, the CDR3 reads TGTGCGCATGGGACGGAAACGACGGGCTACACCTTC. It is translated as CAHGTETTGYTF. Full variable domain (outside the CDR3, taken from reference TRBV7-9 and TRBJ1-2): DTGVSQNPRHKITKRGQNVTFRCDPISEHNRLYWYRQTLGQGPEFLTYFQNEAQLEKSRLLSDRFSAERPKGSFSTLEIQRTEQGDSAMYLCAHGTETTGYTFGSGTRLTVV.

This clonotype was found many times. The CDR3 sequence is CASSSPTTVGAYEQYF. DNA of the CDR3: TGTGCCAGCAGTTCCCCGACGACAGTGGGGGCCTACGAGCAGTACTTC. The rearrangement uses TRBV6-5 and TRBJ2-7, with D perhaps TRBD1 or TRBD2 (5 bases each). The V and J ends lost 4 bases and 2 bases respectively, with 18 bases between them. Germline V gene lookup returns CDR1 MNHEY and CDR2 SVGAGI. The CDR3 loop spans 16 amino acids.

Many counts were recorded for this clonotype. This chain joins TRBV30 and TRBJ2-5, with 11 bases lining up with TRBD1. CDR1 and CDR2 from the germline V gene are GTSNPN and SVGIG (reference sequence). The ends lost 4 bases at V and 4 bases at J; junction bases unmatched: 8. This CDR3 spans 15 amino acids. The CDR3 DNA follows: TGTGCCTGGATTAAGCCGGGACAGGGGGTAGAGACCCAGTACTTC. Translation: CAWIKPGQGVETQYF.

This clonotype was observed a few times. The chain uses TRBV27 and TRBJ2-5; 8 positions agree with TRBD1. Trimming removed 5 bases from V and 4 bases from J; junction bases left unmatched: 9. CDR3 length equals 15 residues. The germline CDR1 and CDR2 sequences are MNHEY and SMNVEV (reference sequence). CDR3 DNA: TGTGCCAGCAGTCCCCAGACAGGGGCGACAGAGACCCAGTACTTC. This translates into CASSPQTGATETQYF.

This clonotype was seen ten or more times. V gene TRBV11-3 combines with J gene TRBJ2-2, with a possible D match to TRBD2 (6 bases). This CDR3 spans 12 amino acids. V was shortened by 3 bases and J by 8 bases, with 7 bases between the two germline ends. Germline V CDR1 and CDR2: SGHNT, YENEEA. DNA for the CDR3: TGTGCCAGCAGCTTCGCGGGGGGGGAGCTGTTTTTT. It codes for CASSFAGGELFF.

This clonotype was observed many times. The chain employs TRBV20-1 and TRBJ1-1; no reliable D call. Germline V gives CDR1 DFQATT, CDR2 SNEGSKA (reference sequence). The CDR3 loop spans 14 amino acids. V was pared by 3 bases and J by 5 bases, with 16 bases between. This CDR3 is CSASSAPVGTEAFF. DNA for the CDR3: TGCAGTGCTAGCAGTGCACCCGTGGGGACTGAAGCTTTCTTT.

This clonotype occurred many times. The rearrangement links TRBV20-1 to TRBJ1-1, with 8 bases matching TRBD1. The CDR3 has 12 amino acids. Germline V CDR1 and CDR2: DFQATT, SNEGSKA (reference sequence). V gave up 5 bases and J gave up 7 bases; unmatched junction bases: 6. The CDR3 nucleotides are TGCAGTGCTCGCAGGGGGCAGGGTGAAGCTTTCTTT. It is translated as CSARRGQGEAFF.

This clonotype showed up just a few times. In this CDR3 the conserved last residue, phenylalanine or tryptophan, is missing, so a read error is likely. The genes are TRBV5-5 and TRBJ2-5, with TRBD2 identical over 7 bases. The trim removed 0 bases at V and 1 base at J, leaving 9 bases unmatched. Germline assignment: CDR1 SGHKS and CDR2 YYEKEE (reference sequence). This CDR3 contains 17 residues. DNA of the CDR3: TGTGCCAGCAGCTTGGGGCCTAGCGGCGGCTTCCAAGAGACCCAGTACCTC. Residues: CASSLGPSGGFQETQYL.

This clonotype was detected a few times. The chain combines TRBV3-1 with TRBJ1-2; 8 bases agree with TRBD1. CDR1 is LGHDT, CDR2 YNNKEL, per germline (reference sequence). This CDR3 has 15 residues. The V segment lost 2 bases and the J segment 8 bases; nucleotides outside the gene matches: 10. Here the CDR3 DNA reads TGTGCCAGCAGCCAAAGGAGGACAGGGATTTACGGCTACACCTTC. Amino acid sequence: CASSQRRTGIYGYTF.

This clonotype has ten or more counts. V and J are TRBV27 and TRBJ1-2; D may be TRBD1 (5 bases). Trimming shortened V by 1 base and J by 6 bases, and 15 bases separated the two germline ends. Per the germline V gene, CDR1 is MNHEY and CDR2 is SMNVEV (reference sequence). This CDR3 region has 15 residues. DNA of the CDR3: TGTGCCAGCAGTTTATTTGGGGACGGCAGAAATGGCTACACCTTC. Its translation: CASSLFGDGRNGYTF.

This clonotype was found many times. This chain links TRBV18 with TRBJ1-2; TRBD1 is a possible D gene (6 bases). The CDR3 consists of 14 residues. The germline V gene has CDR1 KGHSH and CDR2 LQKENI. The V gene lost 3 bases and the J gene lost 7 bases, with 15 bases spanning the gap. CDR3 in DNA: TGTGCCAGCTCACCGGAGACAGGAGGTATTGGCTACACCTTC. Translating it yields CASSPETGGIGYTF.

This clonotype was seen ten or more times. V and J are TRBV18 and TRBJ2-7, with TRBD1 matching over 7 bases. The CDR3 covers 13 residues. J was trimmed by 8 bases and V by 3 bases; bases with no gene match: 7. CDR1 and CDR2 from the germline V gene are KGHSH and LQKENI. The chain's CDR3 is CASSPGQTTQQYF. CDR3 nucleotide sequence: TGTGCCAGCTCACCGGGACAGACGACCCAGCAGTACTTC.

This clonotype was counted ten times or more. This chain links TRBV7-9 with TRBJ2-6; D is perhaps TRBD1 or TRBD2 (5 bases each). The CDR3 sequence is 15 residues long. CDR1 SEHNR and CDR2 FQNEAQ come from the germline V gene (reference sequence). Between the trimmed V and J ends, which lost 5 bases and 1 base, there was a span of 9 bases. CDR3 bases: TGTGCCAGCAGCAGGGACCGGTCTGGGGCCAACGTCCTGACTTTC. Encoded protein: CASSRDRSGANVLTF.